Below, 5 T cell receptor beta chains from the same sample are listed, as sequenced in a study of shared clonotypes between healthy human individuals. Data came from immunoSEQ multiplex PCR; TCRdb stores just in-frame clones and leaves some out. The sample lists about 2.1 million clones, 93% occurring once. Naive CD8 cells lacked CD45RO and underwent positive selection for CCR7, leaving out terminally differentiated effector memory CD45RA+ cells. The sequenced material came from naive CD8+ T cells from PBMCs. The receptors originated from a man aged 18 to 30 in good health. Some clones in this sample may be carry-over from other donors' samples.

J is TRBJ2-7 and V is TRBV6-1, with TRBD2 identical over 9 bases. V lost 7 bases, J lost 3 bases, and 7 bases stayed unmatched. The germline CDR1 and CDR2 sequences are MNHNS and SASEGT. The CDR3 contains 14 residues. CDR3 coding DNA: TGTGCCAGCACCCATAGCGGGAGCGGCTACGAGCAGTACTTC. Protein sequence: CASTHSGSGYEQYF.

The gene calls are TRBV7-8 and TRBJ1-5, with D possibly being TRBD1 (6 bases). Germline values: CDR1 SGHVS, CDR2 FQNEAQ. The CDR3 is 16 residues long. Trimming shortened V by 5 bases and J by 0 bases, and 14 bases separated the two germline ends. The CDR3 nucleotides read TGTGCCAGCAGCCCGTCGACAGGTTCTAGCAATCAGCCCCAGCATTTT. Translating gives CASSPSTGSSNQPQHF.

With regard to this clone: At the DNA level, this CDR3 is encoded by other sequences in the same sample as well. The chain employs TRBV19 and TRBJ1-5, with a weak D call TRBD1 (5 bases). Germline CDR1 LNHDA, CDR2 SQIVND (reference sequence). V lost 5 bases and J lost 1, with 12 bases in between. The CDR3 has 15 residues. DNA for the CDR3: TGTGCCAGTAGTCCCTTCGGGGGGAGCAATCAGCCCCAGCATTTT. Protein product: CASSPFGGSNQPQHF.

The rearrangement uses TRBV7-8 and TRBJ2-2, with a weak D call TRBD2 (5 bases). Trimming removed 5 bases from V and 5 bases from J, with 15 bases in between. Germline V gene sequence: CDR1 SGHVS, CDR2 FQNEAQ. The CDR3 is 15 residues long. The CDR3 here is CASSPVRGATGELFF. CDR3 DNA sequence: TGTGCCAGCAGCCCAGTCCGGGGAGCGACCGGGGAGCTGTTTTTT.

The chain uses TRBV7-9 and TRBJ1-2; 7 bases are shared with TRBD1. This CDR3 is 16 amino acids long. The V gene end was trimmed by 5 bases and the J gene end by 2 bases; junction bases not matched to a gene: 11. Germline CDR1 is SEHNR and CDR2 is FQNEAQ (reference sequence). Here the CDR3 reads CASSLGTAPPNYGYTF. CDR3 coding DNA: TGTGCCAGCAGCCTCGGGACAGCACCTCCCAACTATGGCTACACCTTC. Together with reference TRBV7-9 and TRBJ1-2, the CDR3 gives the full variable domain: DTGVSQNPRHKITKRGQNVTFRCDPISEHNRLYWYRQTLGQGPEFLTYFQNEAQLEKSRLLSDRFSAERPKGSFSTLEIQRTEQGDSAMYLCASSLGTAPPNYGYTFGSGTRLTVV.